This T cell receptor (beta chain) was sequenced during a study of T-cell reconstitution after alpha-beta-depleted transplantation in children. Study conclusions and caveats: One year after transplant, T-cell counts and diversity came mostly from newly produced T cells.

As to this clonotype: The target antigen is unknown.

Construction of the TCRbeta library involved unique molecular identifiers. Using its own MiXCR run on the PCR reads, TCRdb lists one record per CDR3 protein. The sample includes a few hundred thousand distinct CDR3 sequences, roughly 12% of them seen just once. The CDR3 runs 17 residues. Deletions cut 3 bases from V and 0 bases from J, with 15 bases between. The chain joins TRBV12-3 or TRBV12-4 to TRBJ1-5; no definite D call. The sequences come from peripheral blood, collected 180 days after TCRalphabeta/CD19-depleted stem cell transplant. This sequence originates from a male patient under 10 years old who had a stem cell transplant for chronic granulomatous disease, so the T cells may come from the graft donor. Written as DNA, the CDR3 is TGTGCCAGCAGTTTCCATCGACACAAGTATAGCAATCAGCCCCAGCATTTT. Protein: CASSFHRHKYSNQPQHF.